This is a list of T cell receptor beta chains from one sample in a study of blood T cells in healthy people across ages. In TCRdb, the 5' RACE reads were re-called with MiXCR into one record per CDR3 protein. Here the sample spans over 1.5 million distinct CDR3 sequences, around 50% being singletons. Sequences were obtained from blood. The receptors come from a woman between 40 and 55 years old in good health. CDR3s include the opening cysteine and the closing phenylalanine or tryptophan. D genes are given only for firm matches. Some rows mark clone size as missing; the rest say once, few, many or name a class of expanded clone.

D,J,V,size,CDR3,DNA
NA,TRBJ2-7,TRBV15,NA,CATSRDRKGEQYF,TGTGCCACCAGCAGAGATAGAAAGGGCGAGCAGTACTTC
TRBD1,TRBJ2-7,TRBV4-1,once,CASSPRDRVDEQYF,TGTGCCAGCAGCCCCCGGGACAGGGTAGACGAGCAGTACTTC
TRBD2,TRBJ2-7,TRBV29-1,few,CSVGAGTSAYYEQYF,TGCAGCGTTGGGGCTGGAACTAGCGCGTACTACGAGCAGTACTTC
NA,TRBJ1-2,TRBV12-3/TRBV12-4,few,CASSLSPEYGYTF,TGTGCCAGCAGTTTATCCCCAGAGTATGGCTACACCTTC
NA,TRBJ1-5,TRBV6-2/TRBV6-3,NA,CASTSMWISNQPQHF,TGTGCCAGCACTTCGATGTGGATCAGCAATCAGCCCCAGCATTTT
NA,TRBJ2-7,TRBV3-1,few,CASSQDGRGFDEQYF,TGTGCCAGCAGCCAAGATGGTCGGGGTTTCGACGAGCAGTACTTC
TRBD1,TRBJ2-7,TRBV13,few,CASSLGATGQSYEQYF,TGTGCCAGCAGCTTAGGGGCGACAGGGCAGTCCTACGAGCAGTACTTC
NA,TRBJ1-2,TRBV6-2/TRBV6-3,NA,CASSLFSPRGYGYTF,TGTGCCAGCAGTTTGTTCTCCCCTAGGGGTTATGGCTACACCTTC
NA,TRBJ2-7,TRBV27,few,CASSRNRDYEQYF,TGTGCCAGCAGTAGAAACAGGGACTACGAGCAGTACTTC
NA,TRBJ2-7,TRBV7-9,NA,CVSSLVVHSNYEQYF,TGTGTCAGCAGCTTAGTCGTACACAGCAACTACGAGCAGTACTTC
NA,TRBJ1-2,TRBV20-1,NA,CSARDWQGNGYTF,TGCAGTGCTAGAGATTGGCAGGGGAATGGCTACACCTTC
NA,TRBJ2-5,TRBV12-3/TRBV12-4,few,CASNKGRVKETQYF,TGTGCCAGCAACAAGGGTAGAGTAAAAGAGACCCAGTACTTC
TRBD1,TRBJ1-2,TRBV7-2,few,CASSSPRDRVDYGYTF,TGTGCCAGCAGCTCCCCGCGGGACAGGGTTGACTATGGCTACACCTTC
TRBD2,TRBJ2-1,TRBV2,few,CASRPFTSGGGEQFF,TGTGCCAGCAGGCCTTTCACTAGCGGGGGCGGTGAGCAGTTCTTC
TRBD2,TRBJ2-1,TRBV12-3/TRBV12-4,NA,CASCGLAGVNEQFF,TGTGCCAGCTGCGGACTAGCGGGGGTCAATGAGCAGTTCTTC
TRBD2,TRBJ2-1,TRBV2,once,CASSDLLAENNEQFF,TGTGCCAGCAGTGACTTACTAGCGGAAAACAATGAGCAGTTCTTC
TRBD1,TRBJ2-5,TRBV29-1,NA,CSVTGGIETQYF,TGCAGCGTGACAGGGGGGATAGAGACCCAGTACTTC
TRBD2,TRBJ2-5,TRBV6-5,NA,CASRRGGLVETQYF,TGTGCCAGCAGGCGGGGGGGCCTCGTAGAGACCCAGTACTTC
NA,TRBJ1-2,TRBV12-3/TRBV12-4,many,CASSPQGTQNYGYTF,TGTGCCAGCAGTCCCCAAGGGACGCAGAACTATGGCTACACCTTC
TRBD1,TRBJ2-3,TRBV7-9,NA,CASSASQGVPTDTQYF,TGTGCCAGCAGCGCCTCACAGGGGGTGCCCACAGATACGCAGTATTTT
TRBD1,TRBJ1-2,TRBV5-1,NA,CASSATGTGDYGYTF,TGCGCCAGCAGCGCCACCGGGACAGGGGACTATGGCTACACCTTC
NA,TRBJ1-2,TRBV6-5,NA,CASSYGGSGYTF,TGTGCCAGCAGTTACGGGGGGTCGGGCTACACCTTC
NA,TRBJ2-1,TRBV6-2/TRBV6-3,NA,CASSYLDTLREQFF,TGTGCCAGCAGTTACCTGGACACGCTCCGGGAGCAGTTCTTC
TRBD2,TRBJ2-5,TRBV7-8,NA,CASSLARCGAGGQETQYF,TGTGCCAGCAGCTTAGCCCGCTGCGGGGCGGGGGGTCAAGAGACCCAGTACTTC
NA,TRBJ2-7,TRBV18,NA,CASSPGTVEQYF,TGTGCCAGCTCACCAGGGACGGTCGAGCAGTACTTC
TRBD2,TRBJ2-3,TRBV12-3/TRBV12-4,NA,CASSLMWGGFWTQYF,TGTGCCAGCAGTTTAATGTGGGGAGGGTTTTGGACGCAGTATTTT
NA,TRBJ2-1,TRBV5-1,NA,CASSLAADGYNEQFF,TGCGCCAGCAGCTTGGCCGCAGACGGCTACAATGAGCAGTTCTTC
NA,TRBJ2-1,TRBV27,NA,CASSMSGTNEQFF,TGTGCCAGCAGTATGAGCGGGACAAATGAGCAGTTCTTC
NA,TRBJ2-7,TRBV6-2/TRBV6-3,NA,CASSYASHEQYF,TGTGCCAGCAGCTACGCCTCCCACGAGCAGTACTTC
NA,TRBJ2-3,TRBV7-2,few,CASSLKIALQPHTQYF,TGTGCCAGCAGCCTTAAGATAGCGCTTCAACCACATACGCAGTATTTT
NA,TRBJ2-4,TRBV29-1,NA,CSAQYPLAKNIQYF,TGCAGCGCTCAATACCCCTTGGCCAAAAACATTCAGTACTTC
TRBD1,TRBJ1-2,TRBV27,few,CASSRHRGLDGYTF,TGTGCCAGCAGTAGGCACAGGGGTCTGGATGGCTACACCTTC
NA,TRBJ1-2,TRBV29-1,NA,CSAARTGHDYGYTF,TGCAGCGCAGCCCGAACAGGGCATGACTATGGCTACACCTTC
TRBD1,TRBJ2-1,TRBV7-2,NA,CASSLGLTQGAYEQFF,TGTGCCAGCAGCTTAGGCCTTACACAGGGGGCCTATGAGCAGTTCTTC
NA,TRBJ2-5,TRBV6-5,NA,CASSYSTNEQYF,TGTGCCAGCAGTTATTCAACTAATGAGCAGTACTTC
NA,TRBJ2-3,TRBV12-3/TRBV12-4,NA,CASSRGLPGGTQYF,TGTGCCAGCAGCCGGGGACTCCCAGGAGGTACGCAGTATTTT
NA,TRBJ1-6,TRBV4-1,NA,CASSPLSRDSPLHF,TGCGCCAGCAGCCCTCTTTCTCGAGATTCACCCCTCCACTTT
NA,TRBJ2-2,TRBV27,few,CASSLLRGSTGELFF,TGTGCCAGCAGTTTGTTAAGGGGTAGCACCGGGGAGCTGTTTTTT
NA,TRBJ1-6,TRBV20-1,NA,CSARDLWNSPLHF,TGCAGTGCTAGAGATCTGTGGAATTCACCCCTCCACTTT
NA,TRBJ2-7,TRBV4-2,NA,CASSQDTGRGEQYF,TGTGCCAGCAGCCAAGATACCGGGAGAGGGGAGCAGTACTTC
NA,TRBJ2-3,TRBV6-1,NA,CASRMTQDTQYF,TGTGCCAGCAGGATGACCCAGGATACGCAGTATTTT
TRBD1,TRBJ2-7,TRBV5-5,few,CASFPRTGQGNYEQYF,TGTGCCAGCTTCCCACGGACAGGACAGGGGAACTACGAGCAGTACTTC
TRBD1,TRBJ1-4,TRBV7-9,NA,CASSWTGRIEKLFF,TGTGCCAGCAGCTGGACAGGTCGAATCGAAAAACTGTTTTTT
TRBD1,TRBJ2-5,TRBV4-1,NA,CASSHDRDRGLLQETQYF,TGCGCCAGCAGCCACGACCGGGACAGGGGCCTTCTTCAAGAGACCCAGTACTTC
NA,TRBJ2-5,TRBV28,NA,CASSTPGPYQETQYF,TGTGCCAGCAGCACGCCGGGGCCGTATCAAGAGACCCAGTACTTC
NA,TRBJ1-5,TRBV11-2,NA,CASSLVGGLNQPQHF,TGTGCCAGCAGCTTAGTGGGCGGCCTCAATCAGCCCCAGCATTTT
TRBD2,TRBJ2-5,TRBV7-2,NA,CASRVLAEEAQYF,TGTGCCAGCAGGGTACTAGCGGAAGAGGCCCAGTACTTC
NA,TRBJ1-6,TRBV5-1,NA,CASSPAPGGLSPLHF,TGCGCCAGCAGCCCTGCCCCGGGGGGTTTATCACCCCTCCACTTT
TRBD1,TRBJ2-3,TRBV7-8,NA,CASSLGQGARESDTQYF,TGTGCCAGCAGCTTAGGACAGGGGGCGCGGGAATCAGATACGCAGTATTTT
NA,TRBJ2-7,TRBV19,few,CASSLHRDGAYEQYF,TGTGCCAGTAGTTTACACCGGGACGGAGCCTACGAGCAGTACTTC
NA,TRBJ1-2,TRBV7-2,NA,CASSLVGLDGYTF,TGTGCCAGCAGCTTAGTCGGGTTGGACGGCTACACCTTC
NA,TRBJ1-1,TRBV20-1,NA,CSARVGDTEAFF,TGCAGTGCTAGAGTAGGGGACACTGAAGCTTTCTTT
TRBD1,TRBJ2-5,TRBV28,NA,CASRTGTGVETQYF,TGTGCCAGCAGGACCGGGACAGGGGTCGAGACCCAGTACTTC
NA,TRBJ1-2,TRBV28,NA,CASSTPTRNYGYTF,TGTGCCAGCAGTACGCCTACACGGAACTATGGCTACACCTTC
TRBD2,TRBJ2-1,TRBV9,few,CASSVKGLIPGGEQFF,TGTGCCAGCAGCGTGAAGGGACTAATTCCCGGGGGTGAGCAGTTCTTC
NA,TRBJ2-3,TRBV20-1,NA,CSATRLEADTQYF,TGCAGTGCTACCCGACTAGAGGCAGATACGCAGTATTTT
NA,TRBJ1-1,TRBV20-1,few,CSAPEEHTEAFF,TGCAGTGCTCCGGAAGAACACACTGAAGCTTTCTTT
TRBD1,TRBJ1-2,TRBV6-2/TRBV6-3,NA,CASRGQGFNYGYTF,TGTGCAAGCAGAGGACAGGGATTTAACTATGGCTACACCTTC